The next 15 T cell receptor beta chains were all read from a single sample in a study of control samples from healthy donors and cancer patients. The repertoire was sequenced with immunoSEQ multiplex PCR; TCRdb's copy has only in-frame clones and lacks some. This table holds about 140,000 clones, roughly 92% found once. What was sequenced was blood. The source is a man aged 25 to 40 in good health.

This chain uses TRBV7-9 with TRBJ1-4, with D unresolved. Germline V gene sequence: CDR1 SEHNR, CDR2 FQNEAQ (reference sequence). V lost 2 bases and J lost 6, with 10 bases in between. The CDR3 spans 14 residues. CDR3 nucleotide sequence: TGTGCCAGCAGCTTACTCGGGCCCCATGAAAAACTGTTTTTT. Translated, it gives CASSLLGPHEKLFF.

V is TRBV28 and J is TRBJ2-3; 8 bases are a match to TRBD1. Germline V lookup: CDR1 MDHEN, CDR2 SYDVKM. V lost 4 bases and J lost 2; bases outside the gene matches: 8. This CDR3 spans 16 amino acids. The DNA for the CDR3 is TGTGCCAGCAGTTCAGGACAGGGCCCCTCCACAGATACGCAGTATTTT. It translates to CASSSGQGPSTDTQYF. Combining the CDR3 with reference TRBV28 and TRBJ2-3 gives the whole variable domain DVKVTQSSRYLVKRTGEKVFLECVQDMDHENMFWYRQDPGLGLRLIYFSYDVKMKEKGDIPEGYSVSREKKERFSLILESASTNQTSMYLCASSSGQGPSTDTQYFGPGTRLTVL.

The chain joins TRBV30 to TRBJ1-2; D remains ambiguous. Trimming left V 2 bases short and J 1 base short, with 11 bases between. Germline CDR1 is GTSNPN and CDR2 is SVGIG (reference sequence). CDR3 length equals 14 residues. Written as DNA, the CDR3 is TGTGCCTGGAGTCGTCTGGGGTTTAACTATGGCTACACCTTC. It is translated as CAWSRLGFNYGYTF.

This sequence joins TRBV5-3 and TRBJ1-1, with 9 nucleotides matching TRBD1. TRBV5-3 is an open reading frame, and its role is uncertain. V was clipped by 3 bases and J by 0 bases; unmatched bases: 21. CDR3 length equals 21 residues. CDR3 coding DNA: TGTGCCAGAAGCTCTAGACAGGGGGAGACTTTGGAACTTCGGTTGAACACTGAAGCTTTCTTT. It encodes CARSSRQGETLELRLNTEAFF.

V gene TRBV5-6 combines with J gene TRBJ1-3, with 8 bases lining up with TRBD1. The CDR3 is 17 amino acids. Losses at the gene ends were 4 bases for V and 1 base for J; bases not matched to a gene: 10. Per the germline V gene, CDR1 is SGHDT and CDR2 is YYEEEE. The chain's CDR3 is CASSTKQGARSGNTIYF. CDR3 DNA sequence: TGTGCCAGCAGCACCAAGCAGGGGGCGAGGTCTGGAAACACCATATATTTT.

The chain recombines TRBV6-5 with TRBJ2-7, with 8 nucleotides matching TRBD2. The V gene end was trimmed by 10 bases and the J gene end by 1 base; junction bases not matched to a gene: 9. Per germline, CDR1 MNHEY and CDR2 SVGAGI. The CDR3 extends over 14 amino acids. The DNA for the CDR3 is TGTGCCACAAAACCGGGACTAGGTTCCTACGAGCAGTACTTC. Translating gives CATKPGLGSYEQYF.

The rearrangement joins TRBV9 to TRBJ1-4, with 7 bases identical to TRBD1. Germline values: CDR1 SGDLS, CDR2 YYNGEE. The V segment lost 3 bases and the J segment 8 bases; nucleotides outside the gene matches: 13. The CDR3 has 16 residues. The CDR3 protein is CASSAPTGLGLEKLFF. CDR3 in DNA: TGTGCCAGCAGCGCACCGACAGGGTTGGGCCTCGAAAAACTGTTTTTT.

The chain carries TRBV9 and TRBJ2-7, with 8 positions matching TRBD2. There are 14 residues in the CDR3. Trimming cost V 3 bases and J 1 base; bases outside gene matches: 3. Germline V gene data show CDR1 as SGDLS and CDR2 as YYNGEE. Here the CDR3 DNA reads TGTGCCAGCAGCGACGGGACTAGGTCCTACGAGCAGTACTTC. Amino acid sequence: CASSDGTRSYEQYF.

The rearrangement uses TRBV19 and TRBJ2-3; perhaps TRBD2 as D (6 bases). CDR1 and CDR2 (germline): LNHDA, SQIVND (reference sequence). V lost 1 base and J lost 1, with 12 bases in between. CDR3 length: 16 residues. The CDR3 loop is CASSIGPGTGTDTQYF. In DNA, the CDR3 is TGTGCCAGTAGTATAGGTCCAGGGACTGGCACAGATACGCAGTATTTT.

This clone came up once. The chain combines TRBV28 with TRBJ1-3, with D maybe TRBD1 (6 bases). With 6 bases removed from V and 1 base from J, the gap between germline ends came to 13 bases. Germline loops: CDR1 MDHEN, CDR2 SYDVKM. CDR3 length: 15 residues. CDR3 region: CASSRQATSGNTIYF. The CDR3 nucleotides are TGTGCCAGCAGCCGACAGGCTACTTCTGGAAACACCATATATTTT.

This clone was recorded only once. The rearrangement joins TRBV11-3 to TRBJ1-4; D gene ambiguous. The CDR3 length is 15 residues. In germline, CDR1 is SGHNT, CDR2 YENEEA. Trimming left V 3 bases short and J 7 bases short, with 15 bases between. This CDR3 reads CASSFFRGQTEKLFF. The CDR3 region has the DNA TGTGCCAGCAGCTTCTTCCGAGGGCAGACTGAAAAACTGTTTTTT.

This sequence joins TRBV20-1 and TRBJ1-2; the D is unclear. Trimming took off 3 bases at V and 11 bases at J, with 7 bases between the two ends. Germline CDR1 reads DFQATT; CDR2 reads SNEGSKA (reference sequence). The CDR3 totals 9 residues. The CDR3 DNA is TGCAGTGCTAGGGGAGGGTACACCTTC. Translated: CSARGGYTF.

The chain combines TRBV28 with TRBJ1-3; no firm D call. The CDR3 contains 16 residues. Germline assignment: CDR1 MDHEN and CDR2 SYDVKM. Trimming removed 5 bases at V and 0 bases at J, with 14 bases between. The CDR3, as DNA: TGTGCCAGCAGTCCCCACTTCAGGATCTCTGGAAACACCATATATTTT. Protein sequence: CASSPHFRISGNTIYF.

This rearrangement joins TRBV7-3 to TRBJ2-3, with D uncertain. The germline V gene encodes CDR1 SGHTA and CDR2 FQGTGA. This CDR3 is 13 amino acids long. The V end lost 1 base, the J end lost 2 bases, and 4 bases lay between the germline ends. The CDR3 protein is CASSLMVTDTQYF. DNA of the CDR3: TGTGCCAGCAGCTTAATGGTCACAGATACGCAGTATTTT.

The chain employs TRBV4-3 and TRBJ2-1, with 7 bases that match TRBD2. Germline CDR1 LGHNA, CDR2 YSLEER. With V trimmed by 3 bases and J by 6 bases, 8 bases remained unmatched. This CDR3 has 15 residues. CDR3 nucleotides: TGCGCCAGCAGCCAGGCTCATCGGACTAGCAATGAGCAGTTCTTC. This gives the protein CASSQAHRTSNEQFF.